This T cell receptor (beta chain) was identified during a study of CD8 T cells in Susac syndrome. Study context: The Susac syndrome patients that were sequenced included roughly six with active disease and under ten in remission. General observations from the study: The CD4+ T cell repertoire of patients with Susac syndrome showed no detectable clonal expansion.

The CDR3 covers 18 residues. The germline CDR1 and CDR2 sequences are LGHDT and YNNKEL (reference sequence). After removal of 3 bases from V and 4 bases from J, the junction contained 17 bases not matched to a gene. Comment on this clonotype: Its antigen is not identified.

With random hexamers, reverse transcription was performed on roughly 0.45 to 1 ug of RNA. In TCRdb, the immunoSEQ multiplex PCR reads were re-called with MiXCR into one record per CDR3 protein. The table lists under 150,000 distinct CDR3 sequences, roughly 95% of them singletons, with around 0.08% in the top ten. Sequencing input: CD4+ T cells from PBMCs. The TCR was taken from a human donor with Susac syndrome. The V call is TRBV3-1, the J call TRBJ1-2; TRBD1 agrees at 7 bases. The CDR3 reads CASSHLQGQGESFYGYTF. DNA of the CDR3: TGTGCCAGCAGCCACCTTCAAGGGCAGGGGGAATCCTTCTATGGCTACACCTTC.